The TCR beta chain described here comes from a study of T cells in Graves' hyperthyroidism and ophthalmopathy. In germline, CDR1 is SQVTM, CDR2 ANQGSEA. The V end lost 2 bases, the J end lost 15 bases, and 11 bases lay between the germline ends. The CDR3 runs 10 residues. This clonotype has ten or more counts. Amplification of TCR beta CDR3 regions used RNA as the template. During a first-round RT-PCR of the TCR CDR3, the HTBI primer set was used. TCRdb recomputed calls from the multiplex PCR reads with MiXCR, one row per CDR3 protein. Of around 540,000 distinct CDR3 sequences detected, roughly a sixth appear once; the ten largest clones hold 29%.

The source of this sequence is a woman aged 30 to 39 with Graves' ophthalmopathy. The sequencing sample was made of blood. The V gene is TRBV29-1, the J gene TRBJ2-1; a weak D match, TRBD1 (6 bases). Here the CDR3 reads CSVEWGRRFF. The CDR3 bases are TGCAGCGTTGAATGGGGGCGACGGTTCTTC.